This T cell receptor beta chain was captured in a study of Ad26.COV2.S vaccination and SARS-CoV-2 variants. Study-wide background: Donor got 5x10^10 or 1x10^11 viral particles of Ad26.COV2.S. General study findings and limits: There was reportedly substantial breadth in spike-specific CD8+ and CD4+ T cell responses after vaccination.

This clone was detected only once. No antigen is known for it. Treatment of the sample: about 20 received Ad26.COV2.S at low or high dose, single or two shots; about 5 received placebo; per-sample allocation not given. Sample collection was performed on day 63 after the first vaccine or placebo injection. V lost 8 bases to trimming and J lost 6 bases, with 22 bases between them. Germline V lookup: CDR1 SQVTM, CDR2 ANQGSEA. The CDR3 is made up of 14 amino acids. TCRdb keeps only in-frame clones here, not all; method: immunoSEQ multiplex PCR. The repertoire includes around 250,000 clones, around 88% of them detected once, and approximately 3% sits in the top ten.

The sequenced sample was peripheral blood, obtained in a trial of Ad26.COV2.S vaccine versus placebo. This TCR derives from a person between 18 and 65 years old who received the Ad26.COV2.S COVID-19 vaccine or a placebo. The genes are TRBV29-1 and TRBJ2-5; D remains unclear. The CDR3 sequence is CSPPNASFEQTQYF. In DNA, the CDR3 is TGCAGCCCTCCGAACGCGTCGTTCGAACAGACCCAGTACTTC.